This T cell receptor (beta chain) is from a study of regulatory T cells in long-lasting Graves disease. Study-wide results and limits: Lower TCR diversity was seen in persistent Graves' patients than in newly diagnosed ones.

Through Arm-PCR of CDR3 regions and iRepertoire HTBI primers, TCR beta libraries were built. TCRdb used MiXCR to reprocess the multiplex PCR reads, holding one entry per CDR3 protein. Here the sample spans 540,000 or so distinct CDR3 sequences, 13% being singletons. In its sample, this clonotype was seen many times. Antigen unknown. The time point is: newly diagnosed GD, antithyroid drugs for less than 3 months. The TCR library was prepared using RNA isolated from PBMCs. The sample was also linked to a second study, of T cells in Graves' hyperthyroidism and ophthalmopathy. That publication notes: Patients were aged 18 to 65, had disease duration under 2 months, and had newly diagnosed hyperthyroidism.

The clonotype was recovered from a man aged 30 to 39 with Graves disease. The material was peripheral blood mononuclear cells (PBMCs), obtained at new diagnosis, from a patient treated with antithyroid drugs.

This CDR3 is CASSQGFTGELFF. The CDR3 DNA reads as TGCGCCAGCAGCCAGGGTTTTACCGGGGAGCTGTTTTTT. The chain uses TRBV10-1 and TRBJ2-2, with D perhaps matching TRBD1 (5 bases). This CDR3 comprises 13 residues. Trimming shortened V by 6 bases and J by 5 bases, and 10 bases separated the two germline ends. Germline values: CDR1 WNHNN, CDR2 SYGVQD (reference sequence).